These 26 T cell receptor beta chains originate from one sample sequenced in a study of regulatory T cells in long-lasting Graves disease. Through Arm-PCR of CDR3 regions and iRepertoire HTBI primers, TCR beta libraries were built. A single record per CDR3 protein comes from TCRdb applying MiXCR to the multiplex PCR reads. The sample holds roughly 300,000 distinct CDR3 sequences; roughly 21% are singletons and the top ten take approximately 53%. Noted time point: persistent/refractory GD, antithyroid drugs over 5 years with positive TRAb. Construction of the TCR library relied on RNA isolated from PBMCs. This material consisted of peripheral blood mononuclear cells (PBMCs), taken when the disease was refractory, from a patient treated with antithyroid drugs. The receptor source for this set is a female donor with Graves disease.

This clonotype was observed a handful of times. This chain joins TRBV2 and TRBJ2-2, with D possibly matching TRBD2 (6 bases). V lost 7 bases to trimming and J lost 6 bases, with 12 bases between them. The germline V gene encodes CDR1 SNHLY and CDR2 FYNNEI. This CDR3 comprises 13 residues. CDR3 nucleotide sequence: TGTGCCAGCACTAGGAGGGTGGCCGGGGAGCTGTTTTTT. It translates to CASTRRVAGELFF.

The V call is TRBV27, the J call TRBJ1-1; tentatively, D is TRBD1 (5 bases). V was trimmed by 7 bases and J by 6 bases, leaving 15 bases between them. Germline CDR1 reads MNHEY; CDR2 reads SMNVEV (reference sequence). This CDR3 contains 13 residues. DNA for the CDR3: TGTGCCAGCAAGCCGGACGGGACCCCTGAAGCTTTCTTT. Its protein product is CASKPDGTPEAFF.

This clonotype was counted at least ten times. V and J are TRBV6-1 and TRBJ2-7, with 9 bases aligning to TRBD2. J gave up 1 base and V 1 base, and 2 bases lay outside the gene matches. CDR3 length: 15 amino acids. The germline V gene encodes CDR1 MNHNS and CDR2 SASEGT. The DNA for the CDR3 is TGTGCCAGCAGTGAAGGTAGCGGGAGTTCCTACGAGCAGTACTTC. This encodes CASSEGSGSSYEQYF.

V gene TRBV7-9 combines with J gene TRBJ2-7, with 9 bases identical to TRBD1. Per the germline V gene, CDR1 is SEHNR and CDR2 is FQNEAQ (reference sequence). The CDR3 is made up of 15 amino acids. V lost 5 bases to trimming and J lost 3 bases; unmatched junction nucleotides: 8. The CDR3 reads CASSQTGGAGYEQYF. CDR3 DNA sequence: TGTGCCAGCAGCCAAACAGGGGGCGCAGGCTACGAGCAGTACTTC. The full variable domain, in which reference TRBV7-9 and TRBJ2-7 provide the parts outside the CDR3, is DTGVSQNPRHKITKRGQNVTFRCDPISEHNRLYWYRQTLGQGPEFLTYFQNEAQLEKSRLLSDRFSAERPKGSFSTLEIQRTEQGDSAMYLCASSQTGGAGYEQYFGPGTRLTVT.

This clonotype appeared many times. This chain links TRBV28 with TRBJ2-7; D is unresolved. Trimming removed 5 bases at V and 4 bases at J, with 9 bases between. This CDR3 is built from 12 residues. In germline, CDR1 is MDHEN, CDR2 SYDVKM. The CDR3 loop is CASSGQIYEQYF. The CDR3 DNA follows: TGTGCCAGCAGTGGGCAAATATACGAGCAGTACTTC.

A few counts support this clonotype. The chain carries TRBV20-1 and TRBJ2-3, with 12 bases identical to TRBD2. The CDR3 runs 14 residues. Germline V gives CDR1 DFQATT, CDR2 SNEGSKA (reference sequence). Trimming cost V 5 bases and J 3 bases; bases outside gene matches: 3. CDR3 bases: TGCAGTGCTCCAACTAGCGGGAGGACAGATACGCAGTATTTT. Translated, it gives CSAPTSGRTDTQYF.

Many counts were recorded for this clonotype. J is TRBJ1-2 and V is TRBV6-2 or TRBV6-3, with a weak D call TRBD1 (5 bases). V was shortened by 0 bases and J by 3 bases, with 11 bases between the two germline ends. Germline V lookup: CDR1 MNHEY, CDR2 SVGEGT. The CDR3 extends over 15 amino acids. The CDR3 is CASSYSTRQYYGYTF. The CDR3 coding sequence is TGTGCCAGCAGTTACTCGACCCGACAGTACTATGGCTACACCTTC.

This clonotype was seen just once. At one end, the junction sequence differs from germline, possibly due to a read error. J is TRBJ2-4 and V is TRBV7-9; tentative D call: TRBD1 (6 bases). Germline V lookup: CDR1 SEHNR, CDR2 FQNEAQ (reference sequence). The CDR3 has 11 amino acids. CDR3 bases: TGTGCCAGCAGCTTAGAGGACAGAGTGGACTTC. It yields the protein CASSLEDRVDF.

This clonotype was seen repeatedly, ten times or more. The DNA of the CDR3 is TGTGCCAGCACCCTCTGGAGGGCGGCCGGGGCCAACGTCCTGACTTTC. Its translation: CASTLWRAAGANVLTF. The V call is TRBV6-1, the J call TRBJ2-6; possible D gene TRBD2, 6 bases. V was trimmed by 7 bases and J by 4 bases, leaving 17 bases between them. The CDR3 runs 16 residues. CDR1 and CDR2 (germline): MNHNS, SASEGT.

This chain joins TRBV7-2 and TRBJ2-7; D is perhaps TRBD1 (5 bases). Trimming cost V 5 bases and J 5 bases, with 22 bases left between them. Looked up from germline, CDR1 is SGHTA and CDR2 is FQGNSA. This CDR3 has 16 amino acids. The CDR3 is CASSPLWGIDRNEQYF. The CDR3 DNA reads TGTGCCAGCAGCCCACTGTGGGGCATTGACCGGAACGAGCAGTACTTC.

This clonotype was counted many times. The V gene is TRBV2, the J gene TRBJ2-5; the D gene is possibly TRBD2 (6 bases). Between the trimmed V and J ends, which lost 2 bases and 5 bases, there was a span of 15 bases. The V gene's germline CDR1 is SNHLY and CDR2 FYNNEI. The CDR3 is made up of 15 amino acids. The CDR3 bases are TGTGCCAGCAGTGAAAGACCGGGGGTTCTGGAGACCCAGTACTTC. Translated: CASSERPGVLETQYF.

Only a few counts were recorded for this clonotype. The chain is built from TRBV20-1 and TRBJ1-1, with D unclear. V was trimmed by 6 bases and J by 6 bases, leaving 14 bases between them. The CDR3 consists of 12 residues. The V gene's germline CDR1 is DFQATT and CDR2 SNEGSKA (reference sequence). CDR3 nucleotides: TGCAGTGCGAAAGGGATTGGGGCTGAAGCTTTCTTT. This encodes CSAKGIGAEAFF.

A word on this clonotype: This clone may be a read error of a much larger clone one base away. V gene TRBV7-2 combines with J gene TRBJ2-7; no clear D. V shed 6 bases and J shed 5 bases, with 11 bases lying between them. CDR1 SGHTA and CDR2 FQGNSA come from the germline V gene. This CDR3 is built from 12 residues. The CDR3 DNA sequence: TGTGCCAGCAGTAAAGCAGCGCACGAGCAGTACTTC. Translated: CASSKAAHEQYF.

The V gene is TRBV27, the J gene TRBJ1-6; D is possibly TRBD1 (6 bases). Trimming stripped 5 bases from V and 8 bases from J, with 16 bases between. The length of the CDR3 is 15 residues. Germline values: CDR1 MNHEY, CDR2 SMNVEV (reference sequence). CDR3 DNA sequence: TGTGCCAGCAGTACCACCGGACAGCGGTATTCACCCCTCCACTTT. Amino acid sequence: CASSTTGQRYSPLHF.

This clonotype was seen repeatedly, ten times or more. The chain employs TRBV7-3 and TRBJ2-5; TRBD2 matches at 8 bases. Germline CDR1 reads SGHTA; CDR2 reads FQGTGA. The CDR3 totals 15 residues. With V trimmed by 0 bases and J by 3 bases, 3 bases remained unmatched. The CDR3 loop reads CASSLTGLAEETQYF. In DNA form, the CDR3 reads TGTGCCAGCAGCTTAACCGGACTAGCTGAAGAGACCCAGTACTTC.

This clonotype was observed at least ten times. CDR3 nucleotide sequence: TGTGCCAGCAGCACACAGGGGAACACTGAAGCTTTCTTT. This translates into CASSTQGNTEAFF. The genes are TRBV2 and TRBJ1-1; D perhaps matches TRBD1 (6 bases). Germline-derived CDR1 and CDR2 are SNHLY and FYNNEI. The CDR3 contains 13 residues. V shed 6 bases and J shed 1 base, with 9 bases lying between them.

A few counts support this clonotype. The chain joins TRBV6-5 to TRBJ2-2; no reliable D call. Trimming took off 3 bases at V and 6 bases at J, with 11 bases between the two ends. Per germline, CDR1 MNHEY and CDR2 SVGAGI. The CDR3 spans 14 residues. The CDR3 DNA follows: TGTGCCAGCAGTTATGTTGCCTTATCCGGGGAGCTGTTTTTT. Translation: CASSYVALSGELFF.

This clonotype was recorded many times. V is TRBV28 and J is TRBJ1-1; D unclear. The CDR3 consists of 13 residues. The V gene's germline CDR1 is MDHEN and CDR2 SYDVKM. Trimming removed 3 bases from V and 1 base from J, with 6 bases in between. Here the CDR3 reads CASSFNGNTEAFF. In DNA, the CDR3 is TGTGCCAGCAGTTTTAACGGGAACACTGAAGCTTTCTTT.

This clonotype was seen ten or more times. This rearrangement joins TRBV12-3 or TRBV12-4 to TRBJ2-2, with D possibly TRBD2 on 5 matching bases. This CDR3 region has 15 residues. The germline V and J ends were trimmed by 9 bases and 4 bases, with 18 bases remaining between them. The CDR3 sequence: CASSADDRSTGELFF. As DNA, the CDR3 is TGTGCCAGTTCAGCGGACGACCGAAGCACCGGGGAGCTGTTTTTT.

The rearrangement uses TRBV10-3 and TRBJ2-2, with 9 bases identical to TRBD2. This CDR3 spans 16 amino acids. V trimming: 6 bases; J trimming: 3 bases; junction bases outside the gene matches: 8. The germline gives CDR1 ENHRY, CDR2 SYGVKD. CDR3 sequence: CAIRSGTSFDTGELFF. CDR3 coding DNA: TGTGCCATCAGATCCGGGACTAGCTTTGACACCGGGGAGCTGTTTTTT.

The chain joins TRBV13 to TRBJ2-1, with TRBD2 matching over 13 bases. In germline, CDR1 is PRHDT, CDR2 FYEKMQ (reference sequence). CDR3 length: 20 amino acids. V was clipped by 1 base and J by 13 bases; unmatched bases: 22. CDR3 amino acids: CASSLAGLAGSHNVKGPQFF. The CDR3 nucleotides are TGTGCCAGCAGCTTAGCGGGACTAGCGGGGTCTCACAACGTTAAGGGCCCCCAGTTCTTC.

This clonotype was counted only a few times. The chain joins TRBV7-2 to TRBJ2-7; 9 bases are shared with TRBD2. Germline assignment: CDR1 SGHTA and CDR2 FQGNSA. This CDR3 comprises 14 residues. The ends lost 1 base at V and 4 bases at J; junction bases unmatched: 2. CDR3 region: CASSLVAGAYEQYF. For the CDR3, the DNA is TGTGCCAGCAGCTTAGTAGCGGGAGCGTACGAGCAGTACTTC.

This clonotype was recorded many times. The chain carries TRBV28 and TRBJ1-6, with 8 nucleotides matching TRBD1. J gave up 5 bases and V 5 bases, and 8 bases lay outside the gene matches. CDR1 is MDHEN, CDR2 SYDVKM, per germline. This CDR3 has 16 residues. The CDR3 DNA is TGTGCCAGCAGTCTATTCGGGACAGGTGATAATTCACCCCTCCACTTT. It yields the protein CASSLFGTGDNSPLHF.

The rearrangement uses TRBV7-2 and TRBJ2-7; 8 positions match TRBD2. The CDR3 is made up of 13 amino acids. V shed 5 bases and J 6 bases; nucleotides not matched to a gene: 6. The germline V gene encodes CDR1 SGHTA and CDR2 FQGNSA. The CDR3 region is CASSRLAGSEQYF. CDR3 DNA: TGTGCCAGCAGCCGGTTAGCGGGGTCCGAGCAGTACTTC.

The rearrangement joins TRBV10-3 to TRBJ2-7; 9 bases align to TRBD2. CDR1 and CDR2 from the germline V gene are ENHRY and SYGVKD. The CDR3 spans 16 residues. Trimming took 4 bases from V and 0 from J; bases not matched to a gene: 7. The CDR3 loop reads CAISGGAGGSSYEQYF. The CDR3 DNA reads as TGTGCCATCAGTGGGGGTGCGGGGGGGAGCTCCTACGAGCAGTACTTC.

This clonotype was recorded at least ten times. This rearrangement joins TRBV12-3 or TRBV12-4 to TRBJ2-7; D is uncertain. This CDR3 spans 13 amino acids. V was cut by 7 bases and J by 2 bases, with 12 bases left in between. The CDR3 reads CASIADNPYEQYF. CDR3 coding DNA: TGTGCCAGCATCGCAGACAACCCCTACGAGCAGTACTTC.